Below, one TCR beta chain is given with its context. As yet, its antigen is unknown. Time point defined: pre-treatment baseline. This entry belongs to a study of blood T cell dynamics during melanoma immunotherapy. Study details: First-line therapy was either pembrolizumab or nivolumab with ipilimumab for metastatic melanoma.

Regarding the study as a whole: PBMC repertoires of eventual disease-control patients split at W3 into clonality or diversity gains.

CDR1 and CDR2 (germline): SGHTA, FQGNSA. Trimming pared 1 base from V and 6 bases from J, leaving 6 bases between. The CDR3 spans 13 residues. Clones were sequenced by immunoSEQ multiplex PCR, and TCRdb holds only the in-frame ones, with some missing. This sample has about 15,000 clones, with roughly 84% found just once. This specimen consisted of blood, obtained from a patient treated with checkpoint blockade. This receptor was obtained from a human donor with melanoma. The V gene is TRBV7-2, the J gene TRBJ2-2, with D hard to call. CDR3 loop: CASSLVLAGELFF. CDR3 bases: TGTGCCAGCAGCTTAGTTCTAGCCGGGGAGCTGTTTTTT.